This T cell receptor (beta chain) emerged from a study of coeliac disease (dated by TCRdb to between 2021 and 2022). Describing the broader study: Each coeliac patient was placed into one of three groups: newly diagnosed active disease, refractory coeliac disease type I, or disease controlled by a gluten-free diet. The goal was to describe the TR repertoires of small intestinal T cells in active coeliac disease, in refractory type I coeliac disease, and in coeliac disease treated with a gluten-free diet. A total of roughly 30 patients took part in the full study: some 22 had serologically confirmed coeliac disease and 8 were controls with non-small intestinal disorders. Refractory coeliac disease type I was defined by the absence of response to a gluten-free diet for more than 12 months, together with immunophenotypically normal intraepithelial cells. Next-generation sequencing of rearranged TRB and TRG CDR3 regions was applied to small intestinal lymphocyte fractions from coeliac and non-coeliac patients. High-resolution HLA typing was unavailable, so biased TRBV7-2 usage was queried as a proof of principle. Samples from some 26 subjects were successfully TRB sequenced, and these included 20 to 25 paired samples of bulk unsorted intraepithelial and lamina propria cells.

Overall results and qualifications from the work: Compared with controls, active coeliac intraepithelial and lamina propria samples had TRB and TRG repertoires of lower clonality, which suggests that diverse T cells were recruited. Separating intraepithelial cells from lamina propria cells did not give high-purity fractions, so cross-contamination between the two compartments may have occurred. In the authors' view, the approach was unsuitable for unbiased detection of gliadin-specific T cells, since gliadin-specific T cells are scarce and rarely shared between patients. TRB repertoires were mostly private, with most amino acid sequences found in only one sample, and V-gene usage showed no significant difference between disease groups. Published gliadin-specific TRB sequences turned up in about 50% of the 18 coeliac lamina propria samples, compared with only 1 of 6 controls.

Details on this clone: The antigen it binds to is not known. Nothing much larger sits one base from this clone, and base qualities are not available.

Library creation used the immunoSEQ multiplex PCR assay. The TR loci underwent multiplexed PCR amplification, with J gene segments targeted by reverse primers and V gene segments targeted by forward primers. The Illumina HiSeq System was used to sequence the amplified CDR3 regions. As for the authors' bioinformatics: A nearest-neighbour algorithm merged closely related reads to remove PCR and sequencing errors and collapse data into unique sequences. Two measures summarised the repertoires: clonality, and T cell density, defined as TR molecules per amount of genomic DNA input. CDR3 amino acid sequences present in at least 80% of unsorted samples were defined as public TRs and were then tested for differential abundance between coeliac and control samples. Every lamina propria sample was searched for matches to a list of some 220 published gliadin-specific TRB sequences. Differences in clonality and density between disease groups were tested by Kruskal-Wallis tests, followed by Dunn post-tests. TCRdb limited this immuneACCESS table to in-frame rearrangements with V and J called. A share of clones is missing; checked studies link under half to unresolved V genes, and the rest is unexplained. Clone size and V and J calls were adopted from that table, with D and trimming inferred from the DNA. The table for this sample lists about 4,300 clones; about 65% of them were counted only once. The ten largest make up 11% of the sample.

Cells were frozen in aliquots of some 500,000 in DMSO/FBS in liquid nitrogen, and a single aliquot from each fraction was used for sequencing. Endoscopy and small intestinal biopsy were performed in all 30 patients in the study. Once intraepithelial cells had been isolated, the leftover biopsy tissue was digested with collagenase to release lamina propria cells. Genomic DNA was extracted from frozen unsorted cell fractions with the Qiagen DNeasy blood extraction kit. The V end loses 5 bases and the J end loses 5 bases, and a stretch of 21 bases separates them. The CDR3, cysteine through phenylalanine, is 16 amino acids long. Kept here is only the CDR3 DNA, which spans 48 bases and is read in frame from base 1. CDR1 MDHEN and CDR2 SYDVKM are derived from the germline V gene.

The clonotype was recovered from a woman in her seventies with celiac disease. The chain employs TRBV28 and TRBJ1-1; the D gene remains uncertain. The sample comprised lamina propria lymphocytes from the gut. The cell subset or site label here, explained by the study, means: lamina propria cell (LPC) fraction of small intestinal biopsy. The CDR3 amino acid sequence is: CASSPVPPSGWTEAFF. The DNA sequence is TGTGCCAGCAGTCCCGTCCCCCCAAGCGGATGGACTGAAGCTTTCTTT.